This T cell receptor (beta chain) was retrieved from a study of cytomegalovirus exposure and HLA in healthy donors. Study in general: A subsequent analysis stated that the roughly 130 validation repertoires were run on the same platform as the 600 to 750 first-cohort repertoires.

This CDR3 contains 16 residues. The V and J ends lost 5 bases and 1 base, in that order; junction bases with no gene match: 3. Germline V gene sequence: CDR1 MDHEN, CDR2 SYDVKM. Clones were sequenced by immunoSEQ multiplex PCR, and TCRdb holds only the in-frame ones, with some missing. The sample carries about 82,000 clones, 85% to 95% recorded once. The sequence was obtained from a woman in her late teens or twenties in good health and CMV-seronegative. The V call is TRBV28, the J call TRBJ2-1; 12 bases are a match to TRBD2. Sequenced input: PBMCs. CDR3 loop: CASSSLAGGSYNEQFF. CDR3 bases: TGTGCCAGCAGTAGCCTAGCGGGAGGGTCCTACAATGAGCAGTTCTTC.